The 23 T cell receptor beta chains in this list originate from one sample, sequenced in a study of identical twins. TCRdb itself ran the 5' RACE reads through MiXCR, one entry per CDR3 protein. This sample has around 1.7 million distinct CDR3 sequences; about 31% occur once, and the top ten carry approximately 0.29%. The specimen sequenced was cord blood. Receptors originate from a newborn girl in good health.

V gene TRBV5-1 combines with J gene TRBJ1-4, with unresolved D. Germline lookup yields CDR1 SGHRS and CDR2 YFSETQ. There are 14 residues in the CDR3. V was pared by 0 bases and J by 8 bases, with 11 bases between. For the CDR3, the DNA is TGCGCCAGCAGCTTGGGGGGTTGGAAGGAAAAACTGTTTTTT. It is translated as CASSLGGWKEKLFF.

This clonotype was seen more than once but under ten times. The V call is TRBV20-1, the J call TRBJ1-5; D gene ambiguous. The CDR3 sequence is 16 residues long. Per germline, CDR1 DFQATT and CDR2 SNEGSKA (reference sequence). V gave up 0 bases and J gave up 3 bases, with 15 bases separating them. CDR3 amino acids: CSARDSLKTANQPQHF. The DNA of the CDR3 is TGCAGTGCTAGAGATTCCCTGAAGACGGCCAATCAGCCCCAGCATTTT.

The chain couples TRBV20-1 to TRBJ2-7; D not certain. The V gene lost 4 bases and the J gene lost 3 bases, with 7 bases spanning the gap. The germline V gene has CDR1 DFQATT and CDR2 SNEGSKA (reference sequence). The CDR3 is 11 amino acids. Here the CDR3 DNA reads TGCAGTGCTAAGATCGACTACGAGCAGTACTTC. The encoded protein is CSAKIDYEQYF.

CDR3 sequence reads: CASTYHHSNQPQHF. The CDR3 coding sequence is TGTGCCAGCACCTATCACCATAGCAATCAGCCCCAGCATTTT. V usage is TRBV6-2 or TRBV6-3 and J usage is TRBJ1-5; no clear D. Germline values: CDR1 MNHEY, CDR2 SVGEGT. CDR3 size: 14 residues. The V gene lost 7 bases and the J gene lost 0 bases, with 10 bases spanning the gap.

V is TRBV12-3 or TRBV12-4 and J is TRBJ2-3, with D possibly TRBD2 on 6 matching bases. The CDR3 extends over 15 amino acids. The germline V and J ends were trimmed by 5 bases and 3 bases, with 15 bases remaining between them. The CDR3 here is CASSVGEGRTDTQYF. The CDR3 DNA follows: TGTGCCAGCAGTGTCGGAGAGGGGAGGACAGATACGCAGTATTTT.

This clonotype occurred many times. This chain uses TRBV4-2 with TRBJ1-5; D gene ambiguous. The germline CDR1 and CDR2 sequences are LGHNA and YNFKEQ. This CDR3 spans 14 amino acids. V was shortened by 0 bases and J by 4 bases, with 7 bases between the two germline ends. CDR3 region: CASSQEAGNQPQHF. The CDR3, as DNA: TGTGCCAGCAGCCAAGAGGCGGGGAATCAGCCCCAGCATTTT.

The V call is TRBV28, the J call TRBJ2-5; tentative D call: TRBD2 (5 bases). Germline V CDR1 and CDR2: MDHEN, SYDVKM. This CDR3 region has 14 residues. V lost 5 bases and J 5 bases, leaving 15 bases between the germline ends. The CDR3 loop is CASSLAGPTETQYF. The CDR3 DNA sequence: TGTGCCAGCAGTCTGGCGGGTCCGACGGAGACCCAGTACTTC.

This clonotype was recorded a few times. The chain carries TRBV11-2 and TRBJ2-3, with D maybe TRBD1 (5 bases). V gave up 0 bases and J gave up 2 bases, with 9 bases separating them. Germline V CDR1 and CDR2: SGHAT, FQNNGV. CDR3 length equals 15 residues. The CDR3 protein is CASSLEPTATDTQYF. CDR3 nucleotides: TGTGCCAGCAGCTTAGAGCCGACAGCCACAGATACGCAGTATTTT.

V is TRBV28 and J is TRBJ2-1; D could derive from TRBD1 or TRBD2 (5 bases each). TRBJ2-7 explains the end of the DNA better; the J call may be wrong. Germline V gene data show CDR1 as MDHEN and CDR2 as SYDVKM. The CDR3 is 14 amino acids. DNA for the CDR3: TGTGCCAGCAGTTTAGACGGGGCAAAATACGAGCAGTACTTC. It translates to CASSLDGAKYEQYF.

The CDR3 loop is CASSQGQRVRSNYGYTF. CDR3 DNA sequence: TGTGCCAGCAGCCAAGGACAAAGGGTCCGTTCTAACTATGGCTACACCTTC. The J gene is TRBJ1-2, the V gene TRBV3-1; D not resolved. Germline assignment: CDR1 LGHDT and CDR2 YNNKEL (reference sequence). The length of the CDR3 is 17 residues. Trimming stripped 1 base from V and 0 bases from J, with 15 bases between.

The CDR3 region has the DNA TGCAGTACGTACCCCGGGGGGTACTACGAGCAGTACTTC. Its protein is CSTYPGGYYEQYF. The genes are TRBV20-1 and TRBJ2-7; 7 nucleotides line up with TRBD2. With 8 bases clipped from V and 3 bases from J, the junction kept 10 bases outside the gene matches. The CDR3 runs to 13 residues. Germline loops: CDR1 DFQATT, CDR2 SNEGSKA (reference sequence).

In DNA, the CDR3 is TGTGCCAGCGGAACAGGGTGGGCAGATACGCAGTATTTT. Residues: CASGTGWADTQYF. The chain recombines TRBV7-2 with TRBJ2-3, with D tentatively TRBD1 (6 bases). The CDR3 has 13 amino acids. The V end lost 8 bases, the J end lost 4 bases, and 13 bases lay between the germline ends. CDR1 is SGHTA and CDR2 is FQGNSA in the germline V gene.

The V call is TRBV24-1, the J call TRBJ2-1, with 10 bases fitting TRBD2. The CDR3 consists of 15 residues. V lost 6 bases to trimming and J lost 2 bases; unmatched junction nucleotides: 3. Germline values: CDR1 KGHDR, CDR2 SFDVKD. In nucleotides, the CDR3 is TGTGCCACCAGTTTGAGCGGGAGGGCCTACAATGAGCAGTTCTTC. The encoded protein is CATSLSGRAYNEQFF.

The chain couples TRBV20-1 to TRBJ1-4; 7 nucleotides line up with TRBD1. Germline CDR1 and CDR2: DFQATT and SNEGSKA (reference sequence). The CDR3 spans 15 residues. V lost 6 bases to trimming and J lost 0 bases; unmatched junction nucleotides: 7. CDR3 in amino acids: CSALGTAATNEKLFF. The CDR3 nucleotides read TGCAGTGCCCTAGGGACAGCTGCAACTAATGAAAAACTGTTTTTT.

This clonotype has just a few counts. The chain joins TRBV9 to TRBJ2-1; D tentatively reads TRBD1 or TRBD2 (5 bases each). This CDR3 contains 15 residues. Trimming took 0 bases from V and 7 from J, leaving 14 bases between them. CDR1 is SGDLS, CDR2 YYNGEE, per germline. The CDR3 reads CASSVGGSAWNEQFF. CDR3 nucleotide sequence: TGTGCCAGCAGCGTAGGGGGGTCGGCTTGGAATGAGCAGTTCTTC.

This clonotype was detected only a few times. The J gene is TRBJ1-1, the V gene TRBV5-1, with 8 bases matching TRBD1. The CDR3 length is 17 residues. Germline V gene lookup returns CDR1 SGHRS and CDR2 YFSETQ. Trimming cost V 1 base and J 0 bases; bases outside gene matches: 8. The CDR3 nucleotides read TGCGCCAGCAGCTTGACCAGGGGGCGTTCCGTGAACACTGAAGCTTTCTTT. It codes for CASSLTRGRSVNTEAFF.

V gene TRBV2 combines with J gene TRBJ1-6; no definite D call. The germline V gene encodes CDR1 SNHLY and CDR2 FYNNEI. Trimming took 4 bases from V and 4 from J, leaving 14 bases between them. The CDR3 contains 16 residues. CDR3 protein: CASSGRVAAYNSPLHF. The CDR3 region has the DNA TGTGCCAGCAGTGGGAGGGTGGCAGCTTATAATTCACCCCTCCACTTT. The full variable domain, its missing parts supplied by reference TRBV2 and TRBJ1-6, is EPEVTQTPSHQVTQMGQEVILRCVPISNHLYFYWYRQILGQKVEFLVSFYNNEISEKSEIFDDQFSVERPDGSNFTLKIRSTKLEDSAMYFCASSGRVAAYNSPLHFGNGTRLTVT.

The rearrangement links TRBV15 to TRBJ1-4; D is undetermined. Germline CDR1 LNHNV, CDR2 YYDKDF (reference sequence). With 1 base removed from V and 5 bases from J, the gap between germline ends came to 8 bases. The CDR3 runs 14 residues. CDR3 in amino acids: CATSRGVGNEKLFF. CDR3 DNA sequence: TGTGCCACCAGCAGAGGTGTCGGGAATGAAAAACTGTTTTTT.

CDR3 residues: CATSRDGGFTDTQYF. Here the CDR3 DNA reads TGTGCCACCAGCAGAGACGGCGGCTTCACAGATACGCAGTATTTT. The chain employs TRBV15 and TRBJ2-3; no definite D call. The CDR3 sequence is 15 residues long. CDR1 is LNHNV and CDR2 is YYDKDF in the germline V gene (reference sequence). The V end was cut by 0 bases, the J end by 2 bases, with 9 bases between.

This clonotype was recorded at least ten times. J is TRBJ2-1 and V is TRBV29-1; D call uncertain. Germline V gene lookup returns CDR1 SQVTM and CDR2 ANQGSEA. V lost 4 bases and J lost 3, with 10 bases in between. The CDR3 contains 13 residues. In nucleotides, the CDR3 is TGCAGCGTTGGACCGGCCTACTACAATGAGCAGTTCTTC. This translates into CSVGPAYYNEQFF.

This clonotype was seen only a few times. This chain uses TRBV10-3 with TRBJ2-5; 10 bases are shared with TRBD2. The CDR3 length is 15 residues. V shed 3 bases, J shed 5 bases, and the junction held 6 bases outside the gene matches. CDR1 and CDR2 from the germline V gene are ENHRY and SYGVKD. The CDR3 DNA follows: TGTGCCATCAGTGACCGAGCGGGGGGGCAGGAGACCCAGTACTTC. Amino acid sequence: CAISDRAGGQETQYF.

The J gene is TRBJ2-7, the V gene TRBV4-1; 10 positions agree with TRBD1. V trimming: 0 bases; J trimming: 3 bases; junction bases outside the gene matches: 8. The CDR3 sequence is 17 residues long. In germline, CDR1 is MGHRA, CDR2 YSYEKL. CDR3 region: CASSQDQFRDRGYEQYF. The CDR3 bases are TGCGCCAGCAGCCAAGATCAGTTTAGGGACAGGGGCTACGAGCAGTACTTC.

V gene TRBV4-1 combines with J gene TRBJ2-2; D is unclear. V was pared by 2 bases and J by 6 bases, with 10 bases between. The germline CDR1 and CDR2 sequences are MGHRA and YSYEKL. CDR3 length: 14 residues. The CDR3, as DNA: TGCGCCAGCAGCCAAAGACTCAGACCCGGGGAGCTGTTTTTT. The encoded protein is CASSQRLRPGELFF.